Below are 4 T cell receptor beta chains sequenced from a single sample in a study of shared clonotypes between healthy human individuals. TCRdb's table, derived via immunoSEQ multiplex PCR, lists solely in-frame clones and lacks some. The sample contains just over 2,000,000 clones, 85% to 95% of which appear only once. Input material: naive CD4+ T cells sorted from blood. The subset was: CD45RA+ positively selected. The receptor source for this set is a man between 18 and 35 years old in good health.

The rearrangement joins TRBV15 to TRBJ2-3; 10 bases agree with TRBD1. V lost 5 bases, J lost 3 bases, and 5 bases stayed unmatched. From germline, CDR1 is LNHNV and CDR2 YYDKDF (reference sequence). This CDR3 contains 15 residues. CDR3 sequence: CATSGDRGYTDTQYF. In DNA, the CDR3 is TGTGCCACCAGCGGGGACAGGGGATATACAGATACGCAGTATTTT.

This clone was observed once. The V gene is TRBV2, the J gene TRBJ2-7, with D perhaps TRBD2 (6 bases). V lost 7 bases, J lost 3 bases, and 19 bases lay in between. The V gene's germline CDR1 is SNHLY and CDR2 FYNNEI. CDR3 length: 15 amino acids. The CDR3, as DNA: TGTGCCAGCACCGCCGGCGGGACCGGAATCTACGAGCAGTACTTC. Translated: CASTAGGTGIYEQYF. Filled out from reference TRBV2 and TRBJ2-7, the complete variable domain reads EPEVTQTPSHQVTQMGQEVILRCVPISNHLYFYWYRQILGQKVEFLVSFYNNEISEKSEIFDDQFSVERPDGSNFTLKIRSTKLEDSAMYFCASTAGGTGIYEQYFGPGTRLTVT.

The gene calls are TRBV5-1 and TRBJ1-4; a weak D match, TRBD1 (6 bases). Germline CDR1 SGHRS, CDR2 YFSETQ. V lost 2 bases, J lost 4 bases, and 9 bases lay in between. This CDR3 is 14 amino acids long. As DNA, the CDR3 is TGCGCCAGCAGCTTAGGGGGACGTAATGAAAAACTGTTTTTT. Protein: CASSLGGRNEKLFF.

The chain combines TRBV18 with TRBJ1-1; the D is unclear. This CDR3 is built from 14 residues. Trimming removed 6 bases from V and 4 bases from J, with 15 bases in between. Per germline, CDR1 KGHSH and CDR2 LQKENI. CDR3 DNA sequence: TGTGCCAGCTCGGCAGCCCCCTTGGGCACTGAAGCTTTCTTT. Amino acids: CASSAAPLGTEAFF.